The 13 T cell receptor beta chains listed next were all sequenced from one sample in a study of identical twins. TCRdb re-called the 5' RACE reads through MiXCR, storing one row per CDR3 protein. In the table there are more than 350,000 distinct CDR3 sequences, roughly 10% of which are singletons. The sample consisted of naive T cells sorted from blood. The receptors were sampled from a woman aged 50 to 65 in good health.

This clonotype was observed a handful of times. The rearrangement links TRBV2 to TRBJ2-7; 8 bases agree with TRBD2. The CDR3 is 16 amino acids. Germline-derived CDR1 and CDR2 are SNHLY and FYNNEI. The J segment lost 1 base and the V segment lost 4 bases, leaving 9 bases of the junction unmatched. The DNA of the CDR3 is TGTGCCAGCAGTGGGCCTCTGGGCGGGAGGTCCTACGAGCAGTACTTC. Amino acids: CASSGPLGGRSYEQYF.

This clonotype was seen only a few times. The V gene is TRBV27, the J gene TRBJ2-7; 7 positions agree with TRBD1. With 0 bases clipped from V and 0 bases from J, the junction kept 2 bases outside the gene matches. The CDR3 totals 15 residues. From germline, CDR1 is MNHEY and CDR2 SMNVEV (reference sequence). Written as DNA, the CDR3 is TGTGCCAGCAGTTTATCCGGGACAGTCTCCTACGAGCAGTACTTC. This gives the protein CASSLSGTVSYEQYF.

The chain combines TRBV12-3 or TRBV12-4 with TRBJ2-3; the D gene could be TRBD1 or TRBD2 (5 bases each). CDR3 length: 16 amino acids. The germline V and J ends were trimmed by 5 bases and 5 bases, with 20 bases remaining between them. The CDR3 DNA reads as TGTGCCAGCAGTCCCTCGGGACGGTTAGGGAGAGATACGCAGTATTTT. Protein sequence: CASSPSGRLGRDTQYF.

This clonotype was picked up a small number of times. V gene TRBV5-1 combines with J gene TRBJ2-7, with D possibly matching TRBD1 (6 bases). CDR1 and CDR2 from the germline V gene are SGHRS and YFSETQ. The CDR3 runs 15 residues. V was clipped by 0 bases and J by 1 base, with 11 bases between them. The CDR3 spells CASSLGDRRSYEQYF. The CDR3 DNA is TGCGCCAGCAGCTTGGGTGACAGGAGATCCTACGAGCAGTACTTC.

This clonotype was detected only a few times. The genes are TRBV24-1 and TRBJ2-1, with 8 bases identical to TRBD2. V trimming: 0 bases; J trimming: 9 bases; junction bases outside the gene matches: 12. From germline, CDR1 is KGHDR and CDR2 SFDVKD. This CDR3 has 17 amino acids. The CDR3 DNA follows: TGTGCCACCAGTGATTTGCCCAGCGGGAGTCTGATCAGTGAGCAGTTCTTC. Its protein product is CATSDLPSGSLISEQFF.

In this sample, this clonotype turned up many times. V and J are TRBV4-1 and TRBJ2-7, with D possibly called TRBD1 or TRBD2 (5 bases each). The CDR3 sequence is 11 residues long. V dropped 4 bases and J dropped 6 bases, with 7 bases sitting between them. Germline CDR1 reads MGHRA; CDR2 reads YSYEKL. CDR3 amino acids: CASSRDGEQYF. The CDR3, as DNA: TGCGCCAGCAGCCGGGACGGCGAGCAGTACTTC.

The chain is built from TRBV14 and TRBJ2-7; 11 bases align to TRBD2. The CDR3 is 15 residues long. The junction had 4 bases not matched to a gene; V was cut back by 3 bases and J by 3 bases. Germline V gene data show CDR1 as SGHDN and CDR2 as FVKESK. The CDR3: CASSHRLAGLYEQYF. The CDR3 DNA follows: TGTGCCAGCAGCCATAGACTAGCGGGACTCTACGAGCAGTACTTC.

This clonotype was counted many times. The chain combines TRBV5-1 with TRBJ2-2; D is possibly TRBD2 (5 bases). The length of the CDR3 is 14 residues. Germline V gives CDR1 SGHRS, CDR2 YFSETQ. V dropped 5 bases and J dropped 5 bases, with 13 bases sitting between them. The CDR3 nucleotides are TGCGCCAGCAGAAAGCGGACCCCGACCGGGGAGCTGTTTTTT. Protein: CASRKRTPTGELFF.

This clonotype was recorded many times. A read error may account for a junction end that differs from germline. The chain carries TRBV7-7 and TRBJ2-2, with D possibly called TRBD1 or TRBD2 (6 bases each). CDR1 and CDR2 (germline): SSHAT, FNYEAQ (reference sequence). The CDR3 loop spans 17 amino acids. CDR3: CASSPKSMGGTIGELFF. CDR3 nucleotide sequence: TGTGCTAGCAGCCCCAAAAGCATGGGGGGCACGATCGGGGAGCTGTTTTTT. Drawing the rest from reference TRBV7-7 and TRBJ2-2, the complete variable domain is GAGVSQSPRYKVTKRGQDVTLRCDPISSHATLYWYQQALGQGPEFLTYFNYEAQPDKSGLPSDRFSAERPEGSISTLTIQRTEQRDSAMYRCASSPKSMGGTIGELFFGEGSRLTVL.

This clonotype was found a few times. This rearrangement joins TRBV5-8 to TRBJ1-4, with a weak D call TRBD1 (5 bases). Germline-derived CDR1 and CDR2 are SGHTS and YDEGEE. V was cut by 6 bases and J by 8 bases, with 17 bases left in between. This CDR3 is built from 14 residues. Written as DNA, the CDR3 is TGTGCCAGCACCCGGGACGGCTATGGAGAAAAACTGTTTTTT. This codes for CASTRDGYGEKLFF. The complete variable domain, with remaining parts taken from reference TRBV5-8 and TRBJ1-4, reads EAGVTQSPTHLIKTRGQQATLRCSPISGHTSVYWYQQALGLGLQFLLWYDEGEERNRGNFPPRFSGRQFPNYSSELNVNALELEDSALYLCASTRDGYGEKLFFGSGTQLSVL.

This clonotype was found many times. V gene TRBV12-3 or TRBV12-4 combines with J gene TRBJ2-3; 9 nucleotides match TRBD1. With V trimmed by 3 bases and J by 3 bases, 13 bases remained unmatched. The CDR3 totals 18 residues. This CDR3 reads CASSFQTGGYWGTDTQYF. The CDR3 DNA reads as TGTGCCAGCAGTTTTCAGACAGGGGGATATTGGGGTACAGATACGCAGTATTTT.

The table lists this clonotype with many counts. The chain recombines TRBV7-9 with TRBJ2-6; no clear D gene. Germline values: CDR1 SEHNR, CDR2 FQNEAQ (reference sequence). Deletions cut 5 bases from V and 0 bases from J, with 8 bases between. The CDR3 contains 15 residues. The CDR3 DNA sequence: TGTGCCAGCAGCCGCGTGGGCTCTGGGGCCAACGTCCTGACTTTC. It codes for CASSRVGSGANVLTF.

In this sample, this clonotype turned up a few times. This chain uses TRBV10-3 with TRBJ2-5, with 12 nucleotides matching TRBD1. The CDR3 is 13 amino acids. The ends lost 10 bases at V and 5 bases at J; junction bases unmatched: 5. Germline CDR1 reads ENHRY; CDR2 reads SYGVKD. CDR3 nucleotide sequence: TGTGCCACCGGGACAGGGGGCAAGGAGACCCAGTACTTC. The encoded protein is CATGTGGKETQYF.